What follows describes a single T cell receptor beta chain. This sample is drawn from a study of blood T cell repertoires in COVID-19. At the level of the study: Collection of acute and convalescent COVID-19 samples took place in the United States, Italy and Spain.

Original handling: Amplified reference gene primers provided the basis for estimating nucleated cell counts. The protocol was immunoSEQ multiplex PCR, while the TCRdb copy is restricted to in-frame clones and leaves out a portion. The V and J calls and the clone size are those of that table, but D and trimming were determined from the DNA. Found here are about 270,000 clones, 89% of them singletons; the top ten hold 1.9%. CDR3 size: 15 residues. Germline CDR1 and CDR2: LGHDT and YNNKEL (reference sequence). V was trimmed by 7 bases and J by 6 bases, leaving 22 bases between them. In terms of age and location, participants ranged from roughly 18 to 90 years and lived in 24 US areas.

This rearrangement joins TRBV3-1 (or the pseudogene TRBV3-2) to TRBJ2-7; TRBD2 is a possible D gene (5 bases). This receptor was obtained from a woman aged 60 to 75 who had recovered from COVID-19. Sequencing was performed on PBMCs or T cells enriched from blood (not recorded which). The CDR3: CASILRAPGEGEQYF. The CDR3 DNA follows: TGTGCCAGCATTCTACGGGCTCCAGGTGAGGGCGAGCAGTACTTC.